The T cell receptor beta chain described here comes from a study of radiotherapy plus CTLA-4 blockade in lung cancer (dated by TCRdb to 2016 to 2019). The study in broad terms: Objective responses occurred in 18% of enrolled patients, and less than 35% achieved disease control.

In its sample, this clone was seen once. Its antigen specificity is not known. Base qualities are missing; no much larger clone stands one base away. From V the trimming removes 4 bases and from J it removes 6 bases, while the gene matches leave 7 bases of the junction unaccounted for. From cysteine to phenylalanine, the CDR3 is 15 amino acids long. The kept DNA is CDR3 alone, 45 bases in frame from the first base. CDR1 and CDR2 are drawn from the germline V gene (reference sequence): SGHKS, YYEKEE. Preparation of the library involved the immunoSEQ multiplex PCR assay. In TCRdb, the immuneACCESS table is reduced to in-frame sequences with V and J assigned. These tables do not hold every clone; where another copy was compared, an unresolved V gene accounts for under half, and the others remain unexplained. This sample has about 60,000 clones in its table, and just over 75% of those were observed once. 4% of the sample rests with the top ten.

Paper-wide results and their limitations: The strongest predictors of response, as reported, were early dynamic changes in blood T cell clones along with a rise in serum interferon-beta after radiation. After treatment with radiotherapy and ipilimumab, TCR clones that came from tumors expanded in the peripheral blood.

In this study, focal radiation therapy paired with CTLA-4 blockade (ipilimumab) was tested in patients who had chemo-refractory metastatic non-small-cell lung cancer. This sequence originates from a human donor with non-small cell lung cancer who had a partial response to radiotherapy plus ipilimumab. The input for sequencing was peripheral blood, taken from a patient treated with radiotherapy plus ipilimumab. The chain uses TRBV5-5 and TRBJ1-5; TRBD1 aligns with 10 central bases. In nucleotide form, the sequence is TGTGCCAGCAGCCCAAAGACAGGGGGCGGTCAGCCCCAGCATTTT. It translates to CASSPKTGGGQPQHF.